The entry below gives a single T cell receptor beta chain sequence along with its context. What it binds is not known. These data originate in a study of beta chain features in type 1 diabetes. Looking at the study overall: Taken together, all samples contributed roughly 100 million examined sorted cells. Study-wide findings and caveats: Diminished insertions and augmented deletions at VDJ junctions characterized type 1 diabetes patients. TCRB CDR3s were moderately but significantly shorter in Type 1 diabetes patients in all four CD4+ subsets.

The CDR3 consists of 20 residues. Trimming removed 4 bases from V and 1 base from J; junction bases left unmatched: 21. Germline CDR1 and CDR2: SGHRS and YFSETQ. Sorting produced populations that all topped 98% purity. Every bit of the isolated RNA underwent reverse transcription, so sequencing read expressed TCRB transcripts. Sequencing used immunoSEQ multiplex PCR; TCRdb keeps in-frame clones, though not all of them. The sample includes 500,000 to 700,000 clones, about 16% seen only once; the top ten take more than 0.08%. The sample comprised naive CD4+ T cells from blood. The origin of this receptor is a man aged 18 to 29 in good health. The gene calls are TRBV5-1 and TRBJ2-3; 7 bases fit TRBD2. The CDR3 coding sequence is TGCGCCAGCAGCCCACTTTGGCCTAGCGGTTTAATTAGGGGCACAGATACGCAGTATTTT. This encodes CASSPLWPSGLIRGTDTQYF.